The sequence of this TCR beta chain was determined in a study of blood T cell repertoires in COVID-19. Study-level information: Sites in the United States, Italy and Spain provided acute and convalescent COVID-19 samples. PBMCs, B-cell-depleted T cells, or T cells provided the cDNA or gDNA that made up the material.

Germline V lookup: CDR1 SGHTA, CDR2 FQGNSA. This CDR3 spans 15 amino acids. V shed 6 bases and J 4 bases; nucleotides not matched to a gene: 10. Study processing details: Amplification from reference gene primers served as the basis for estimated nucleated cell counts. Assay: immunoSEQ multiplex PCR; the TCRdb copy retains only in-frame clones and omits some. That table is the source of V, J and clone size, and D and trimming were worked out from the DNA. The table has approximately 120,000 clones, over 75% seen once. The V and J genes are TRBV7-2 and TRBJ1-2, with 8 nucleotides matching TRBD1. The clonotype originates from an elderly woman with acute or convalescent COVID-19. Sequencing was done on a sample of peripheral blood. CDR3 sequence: CASSWTGLGFYGYTF. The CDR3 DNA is TGTGCCAGCAGTTGGACAGGGCTGGGGTTCTATGGCTACACCTTC.